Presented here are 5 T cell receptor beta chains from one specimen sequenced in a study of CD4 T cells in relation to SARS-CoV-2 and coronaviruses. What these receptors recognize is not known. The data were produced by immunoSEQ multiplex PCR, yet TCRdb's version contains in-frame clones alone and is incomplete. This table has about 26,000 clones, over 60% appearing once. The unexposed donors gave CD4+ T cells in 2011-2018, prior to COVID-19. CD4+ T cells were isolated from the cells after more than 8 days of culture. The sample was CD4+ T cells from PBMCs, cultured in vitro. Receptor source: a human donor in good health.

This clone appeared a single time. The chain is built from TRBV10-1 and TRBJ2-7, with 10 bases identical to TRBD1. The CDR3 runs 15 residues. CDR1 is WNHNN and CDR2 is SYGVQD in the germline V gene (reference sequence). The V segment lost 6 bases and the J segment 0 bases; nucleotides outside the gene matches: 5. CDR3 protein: CASRAGQGTSYEQYF. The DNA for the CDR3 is TGCGCCAGCAGAGCGGGACAGGGGACCTCCTACGAGCAGTACTTC.

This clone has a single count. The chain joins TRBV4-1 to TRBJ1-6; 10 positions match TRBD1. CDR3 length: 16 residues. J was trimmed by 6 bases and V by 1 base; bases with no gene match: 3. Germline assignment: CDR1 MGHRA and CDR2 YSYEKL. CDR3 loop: CASSQGDRGLNSPLHF. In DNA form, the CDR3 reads TGCGCCAGCAGCCAAGGGGACAGGGGCCTTAATTCACCCCTCCACTTT.

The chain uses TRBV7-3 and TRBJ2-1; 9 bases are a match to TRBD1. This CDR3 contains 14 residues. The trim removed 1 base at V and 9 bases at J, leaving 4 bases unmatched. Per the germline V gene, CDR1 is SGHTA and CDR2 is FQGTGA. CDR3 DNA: TGTGCCAGCAGCTTAAGAGGGGGACAGGGTGAGCAGTTCTTC. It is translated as CASSLRGGQGEQFF.

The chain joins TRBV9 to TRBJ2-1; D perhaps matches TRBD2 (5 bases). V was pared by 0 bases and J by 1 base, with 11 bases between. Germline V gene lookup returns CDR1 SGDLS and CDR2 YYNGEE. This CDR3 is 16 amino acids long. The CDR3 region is CASSVGSAGSYNEQFF. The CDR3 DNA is TGTGCCAGCAGCGTAGGGTCGGCGGGTTCCTACAATGAGCAGTTCTTC.

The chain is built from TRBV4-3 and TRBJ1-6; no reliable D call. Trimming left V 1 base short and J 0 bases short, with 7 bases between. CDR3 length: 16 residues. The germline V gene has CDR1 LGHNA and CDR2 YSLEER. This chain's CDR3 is CASSQGEFSYNSPLHF. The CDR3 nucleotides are TGCGCCAGCAGCCAAGGTGAATTCTCCTATAATTCACCCCTCCACTTT.